This T cell receptor (beta chain) appears in the sequencing data of a study of vaccination and CD4 T cells after COVID-19. About the study: Post-COVID samples had a sampling time that fell a median around 100 days after diagnosis (range 35 to 161). Regarding the study as a whole: In median terms, SARS-CoV-2-reactive clonotypes went from about 20 to 38, a nonsignificant rise.

Sequenced with the Oncomine TCR Beta short-read assay was DNA taken from cultured CD4+ T cells. CD4+ T cells were cultured, and genomic DNA was extracted from them. TCRdb re-derived calls from the PCR reads in MiXCR, one entry per CDR3 protein. The sample has some 15,000 distinct CDR3 sequences; 36% are singletons. Treatment noted: approximately 9-day PBMC culture with coronavirus spike peptide pools or control peptides (ViraFEST assay). The authors cultured around 1.9 million PBMCs per well with 8 to 10 IU/ml IL-2 and 10 ug/ml peptide pools. Trimming took off 5 bases at V and 5 bases at J, with 12 bases between the two ends. In germline, CDR1 is MNHEY, CDR2 SMNVEV (reference sequence). This CDR3 is built from 13 residues. By share, this clonotype counts as medium-sized. Its specificity is unknown.

This chain joins TRBV27 and TRBJ1-2, with no clear D. This sample comprised CD4+ T cells from blood, cultured in vitro, obtained before SARS-CoV-2 vaccination. This TCR derives from a human donor who received a COVID-19 vaccine. CDR3 nucleotides: TGTGCCAGCAGTCGGCAGTCTAGTTATGGCTACACCTTC. Amino acids: CASSRQSSYGYTF.